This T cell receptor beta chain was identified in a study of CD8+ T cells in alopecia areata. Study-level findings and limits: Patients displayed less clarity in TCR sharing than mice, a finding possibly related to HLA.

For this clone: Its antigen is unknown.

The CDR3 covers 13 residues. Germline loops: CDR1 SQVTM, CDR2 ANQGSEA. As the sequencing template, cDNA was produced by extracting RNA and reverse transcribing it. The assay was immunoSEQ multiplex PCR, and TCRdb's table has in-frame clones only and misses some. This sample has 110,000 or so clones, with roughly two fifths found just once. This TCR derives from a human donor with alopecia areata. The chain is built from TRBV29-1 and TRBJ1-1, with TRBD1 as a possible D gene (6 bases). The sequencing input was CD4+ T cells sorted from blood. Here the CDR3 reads CGGTGSGNTEAFF. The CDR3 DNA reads TGCGGGGGAACAGGGAGCGGGAACACTGAAGCTTTCTTT.